This record looks at one T cell receptor (beta chain) sequence and its context. The data derive from a study of blood T cell repertoires in COVID-19. Whole-study context: PBMCs, B-cell-depleted T cells, or T cells provided the cDNA or gDNA that made up the material.

Patients at the Seattle site were enrolled during active infection and followed longitudinally. Per the study methods: Amplification of reference gene primers was used by the study to estimate nucleated cell counts. Measured with immunoSEQ multiplex PCR; TCRdb has only the in-frame clones, and not every one. The D gene and trimming were derived from the DNA, and the V and J assignments and clone size from that table. In the table there are more than 250,000 clones, 70% to 90% of which are singletons. CDR3 length equals 13 residues. Germline V gene sequence: CDR1 MNHEY, CDR2 SVGAGI. The V and J ends lost 5 bases and 7 bases, in that order; junction bases with no gene match: 2.

The V and J genes are TRBV6-5 and TRBJ2-2; 9 positions agree with TRBD1. The origin of this receptor is a woman between 25 and 40 years old with COVID-19, enrolled during active disease. Sequenced sample: peripheral blood. Here the CDR3 DNA reads TGTGCCAGCAGTAGGACAGGGGACGGGGAGCTGTTTTTT. As protein: CASSRTGDGELFF.